This TCR beta chain appears in the sequencing data of a study of T cells in Graves' hyperthyroidism and ophthalmopathy. Regions amplified from RNA transcripts were the TCR beta CDR3 regions. The TCR CDR3 first-round RT-PCR relied on the HTBI primer set. TCRdb reprocessed the multiplex PCR reads via MiXCR and lists one record per CDR3 protein. The sample has 250,000 to 300,000 distinct CDR3 sequences, 13% to 15% seen once. CDR3 size: 14 residues. V trimming: 4 bases; J trimming: 7 bases; junction bases outside the gene matches: 5. Germline CDR1 is SGDLS and CDR2 is YYNGEE. There are many counts of this clonotype.

The sequence derives from a woman between 40 and 55 years old with Graves' hyperthyroidism that later progressed to Graves' ophthalmopathy. Sequencing input: blood. The J gene is TRBJ1-6, the V gene TRBV9; TRBD1 aligns across 7 bases. As DNA, the CDR3 is TGTGCCAGCAGCTTGCGGGACAGAAATTCACCCCTCCACTTT. Protein: CASSLRDRNSPLHF.